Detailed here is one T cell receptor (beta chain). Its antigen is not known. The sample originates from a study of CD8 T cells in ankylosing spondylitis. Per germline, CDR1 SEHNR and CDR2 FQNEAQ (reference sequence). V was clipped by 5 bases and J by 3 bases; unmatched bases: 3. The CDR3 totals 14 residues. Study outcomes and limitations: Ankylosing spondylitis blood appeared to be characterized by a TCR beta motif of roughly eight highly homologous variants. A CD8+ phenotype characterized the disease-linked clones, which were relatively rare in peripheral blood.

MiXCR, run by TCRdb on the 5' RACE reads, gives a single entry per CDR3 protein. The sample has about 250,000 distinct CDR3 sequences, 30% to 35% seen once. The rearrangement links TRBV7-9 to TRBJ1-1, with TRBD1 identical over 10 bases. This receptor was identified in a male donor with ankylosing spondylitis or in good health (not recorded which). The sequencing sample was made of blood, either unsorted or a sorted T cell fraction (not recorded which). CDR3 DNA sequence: TGTGCCAGCAGCACGGGGACAGGGGACACTGAAGCTTTCTTT. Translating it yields CASSTGTGDTEAFF.